The 23 T cell receptor beta chains listed next were all sequenced from one sample in a study of beta chain features in type 1 diabetes. The study reverse transcribed the entire isolated RNA, so it sequenced expressed TCRB transcripts. Sequencing used immunoSEQ multiplex PCR; TCRdb keeps in-frame clones, though not all of them. The sample carries more than 110,000 clones, 6.9% recorded once. Sequencing input: central memory CD4+ T cells from blood. These receptors originate from a woman in her thirties in good health.

The rearrangement links TRBV6-6 to TRBJ1-1, with 7 positions matching TRBD1. The CDR3 is made up of 14 amino acids. With 6 bases clipped from V and 0 bases from J, the junction kept 4 bases outside the gene matches. Per germline, CDR1 MNHNY and CDR2 SVGAGI (reference sequence). CDR3 sequence: CASSRGQMNTEAFF. The CDR3 nucleotides read TGTGCCAGCAGCCGGGGACAGATGAACACTGAAGCTTTCTTT.

This chain uses TRBV5-6 with TRBJ2-3; D remains ambiguous. Per germline, CDR1 SGHDT and CDR2 YYEEEE. Trimming stripped 0 bases from V and 6 bases from J, with 14 bases between. The CDR3 is 15 residues long. The CDR3 DNA sequence: TGTGCCAGCAGCTTGGGCACAGTCGCACGGGATACGCAGTATTTT. It yields the protein CASSLGTVARDTQYF.

The rearrangement joins TRBV5-6 to TRBJ2-5; a weak D match, TRBD1 (5 bases). Trimming cost V 3 bases and J 1 base, with 10 bases left between them. The germline V gene encodes CDR1 SGHDT and CDR2 YYEEEE. The CDR3 totals 14 residues. CDR3 in amino acids: CASSWWTSQETQYF. CDR3 nucleotide sequence: TGTGCCAGCAGCTGGTGGACATCCCAAGAGACCCAGTACTTC. Using reference TRBV5-6 and TRBJ2-5 for the parts outside the CDR3, the full variable domain is DAGVTQSPTHLIKTRGQQVTLRCSPKSGHDTVSWYQQALGQGPQFIFQYYEEEERQRGNFPDRFSGHQFPNYSSELNVNALLLGDSALYLCASSWWTSQETQYFGPGTRLLVL.

This clone was seen a handful of times. This sequence joins TRBV7-2 and TRBJ2-1; TRBD2 might be the D (6 bases). There are 16 residues in the CDR3. V was trimmed by 4 bases and J by 8 bases, leaving 21 bases between them. Germline V CDR1 and CDR2: SGHTA, FQGNSA. CDR3 amino acids: CASSSDGGAGSHEQFF. CDR3 DNA sequence: TGTGCCAGCAGCTCCGACGGCGGGGCGGGCTCGCATGAGCAGTTCTTC.

The chain employs TRBV5-6 and TRBJ2-1; 7 bases align to TRBD1. Losses at the gene ends were 7 bases for V and 4 bases for J; bases not matched to a gene: 5. Germline CDR1 SGHDT, CDR2 YYEEEE. This CDR3 region has 13 residues. CDR3 DNA sequence: TGTGCCAGCTACGGGACAGTATACAATGAGCAGTTCTTC. This codes for CASYGTVYNEQFF.

This clone was detected a few times. The genes are TRBV11-2 and TRBJ2-1; 12 nucleotides line up with TRBD2. V dropped 6 bases and J dropped 9; count of bases not matched to a gene: 12. Germline V gives CDR1 SGHAT, CDR2 FQNNGV. The CDR3 sequence is 16 residues long. The CDR3 loop reads CASRHRMTSGSGEQFF. Here the CDR3 DNA reads TGTGCCAGCAGACATAGAATGACTAGCGGGAGTGGTGAGCAGTTCTTC.

The chain combines TRBV11-3 with TRBJ2-3; 7 bases line up with TRBD1. This CDR3 spans 12 amino acids. V lost 5 bases, J lost 10 bases, and 6 bases stayed unmatched. CDR1 and CDR2 from the germline V gene are SGHNT and YENEEA. The CDR3 DNA is TGTGCCAGCAGCACCAGACAGGGCCCGCAGTATTTT. Translated: CASSTRQGPQYF.

This sequence joins TRBV18 and TRBJ2-1; 13 nucleotides align to TRBD2. The CDR3 is 15 amino acids. Trimming at V came to 4 bases and at J to 7 bases, leaving 4 bases not matched to a gene. CDR1 is KGHSH, CDR2 LQKENI, per germline. CDR3 nucleotides: TGTGCCAGCTCACGGACTAGCGGGAGATCGAATGAGCAGTTCTTC. As protein: CASSRTSGRSNEQFF.

A few counts support this clone. The chain carries TRBV7-2 and TRBJ2-7; a possible D gene is TRBD2 (5 bases). The CDR3 consists of 13 residues. CDR1 and CDR2 (germline): SGHTA, FQGNSA. V lost 5 bases, J lost 3 bases, and 11 bases lay in between. This CDR3 is CASSPRGNYEQYF. CDR3 nucleotides: TGTGCCAGCAGCCCAAGAGGGAACTACGAGCAGTACTTC.

This clone has more than one count but fewer than ten. The rearrangement joins TRBV7-2 to TRBJ2-1, with a weak D call TRBD2 (5 bases). Germline loops: CDR1 SGHTA, CDR2 FQGNSA. V dropped 5 bases and J dropped 3 bases, with 8 bases sitting between them. CDR3 length equals 13 residues. Here the CDR3 reads CASSSGYYNEQFF. In DNA form, the CDR3 reads TGTGCCAGCAGCAGCGGTTACTACAATGAGCAGTTCTTC.

The chain couples TRBV9 to TRBJ2-2; TRBD2 might be the D (5 bases). Germline loops: CDR1 SGDLS, CDR2 YYNGEE. V lost 1 base and J lost 4, with 8 bases in between. The CDR3 covers 14 residues. The CDR3 bases are TGTGCCAGCAGCGTACGACGGGGCACCGGGGAGCTGTTTTTT. This encodes CASSVRRGTGELFF.

This clone was picked up a small number of times. The chain employs TRBV25-1 and TRBJ1-4; 9 nucleotides agree with TRBD1. The germline CDR1 and CDR2 sequences are MGHDK and SYGVNS. This CDR3 spans 14 amino acids. The junction had 6 bases not matched to a gene; V was cut back by 5 bases and J by 8 bases. CDR3 nucleotides: TGTGCCAGCAGTCGGGGACAGGGAGGCGAAAAACTGTTTTTT. Encoded protein: CASSRGQGGEKLFF.

This clone was recorded many times. The chain uses TRBV4-1 and TRBJ1-1; TRBD1 might be the D (5 bases). The CDR3 spans 18 residues. Germline CDR1 reads MGHRA; CDR2 reads YSYEKL. V lost 4 bases and J 1 base, leaving 22 bases between the germline ends. The CDR3 coding sequence is TGCGCCAGCAGCCCGCCCGCCGGCAGGGTAAGATCGAACACTGAAGCTTTCTTT. This encodes CASSPPAGRVRSNTEAFF.

The chain employs TRBV15 and TRBJ2-3; D may be TRBD1 (5 bases). CDR3 length: 14 amino acids. The V and J ends lost 1 base and 4 bases respectively, with 9 bases between them. Germline V lookup: CDR1 LNHNV, CDR2 YYDKDF (reference sequence). The CDR3 is CATSRGQTADTQYF. The CDR3 DNA sequence: TGTGCCACCAGCAGAGGGCAGACAGCAGATACGCAGTATTTT.

This clone has just a few counts. The chain recombines TRBV18 with TRBJ2-7, with D possibly being TRBD2 (9 bases). This CDR3 has 20 amino acids. CDR1 is KGHSH and CDR2 is LQKENI in the germline V gene. V gave up 3 bases and J gave up 1 base, with 28 bases separating them. The CDR3 sequence: CASSPQAALAGQAGSYEQYF. CDR3 in DNA: TGTGCCAGCTCACCTCAAGCGGCCCTAGCGGGACAGGCGGGATCCTACGAGCAGTACTTC. Supplemented by reference TRBV18 and TRBJ2-7, the full variable domain reads NAGVMQNPRHLVRRRGQEARLRCSPMKGHSHVYWYRQLPEEGLKFMVYLQKENIIDESGMPKERFSAEFPKEGPSILRIQQVVRGDSAAYFCASSPQAALAGQAGSYEQYFGPGTRLTVT.

The CDR3 spells CSADRAQGQFF. CDR3 DNA: TGCAGTGCTGACCGTGCTCAGGGGCAGTTCTTC. V is TRBV20-1 and J is TRBJ2-1; D possibly corresponds to TRBD1 (5 bases). CDR1 is DFQATT, CDR2 SNEGSKA, per germline (reference sequence). CDR3 length: 11 amino acids. Trimming removed 5 bases from V and 12 bases from J, with 14 bases in between.

The rearrangement links TRBV7-9 to TRBJ2-1, with 7 bases fitting TRBD2. V was clipped by 2 bases and J by 9 bases; unmatched bases: 10. The CDR3 spans 15 residues. The germline gives CDR1 SEHNR, CDR2 FQNEAQ (reference sequence). The CDR3 DNA sequence: TGTGCCAGCAGCTTAAGATCGGCGGGAGAAGGTGAGCAGTTCTTC. Translating it yields CASSLRSAGEGEQFF.

The CDR3 spells CASSLQRETQYF. The CDR3 nucleotides read TGTGCCAGCAGCCTCCAGCGCGAGACCCAGTACTTC. V usage is TRBV7-2 and J usage is TRBJ2-5; D call uncertain. Trimming cost V 5 bases and J 5 bases, with 9 bases left between them. This CDR3 comprises 12 residues. Per germline, CDR1 SGHTA and CDR2 FQGNSA.

This clone was counted a few times. The genes are TRBV28 and TRBJ2-2, with D possibly matching TRBD2 (5 bases). The CDR3 loop spans 18 amino acids. CDR1 is MDHEN and CDR2 is SYDVKM in the germline V gene. V lost 6 bases, J lost 0 bases, and 20 bases lay in between. The CDR3 is CASRGIKQRDTNTGELFF. CDR3 nucleotides: TGTGCCAGCAGGGGGATCAAACAACGGGATACGAACACCGGGGAGCTGTTTTTT.

This clone was counted ten times or more. The V call is TRBV6-5, the J call TRBJ2-2, with D possibly TRBD1 on 6 matching bases. Germline values: CDR1 MNHEY, CDR2 SVGAGI. This CDR3 contains 12 residues. V gave up 6 bases and J gave up 7 bases, with 9 bases separating them. The CDR3 DNA is TGTGCCAGCAGACGGACAGTCGGGGAGCTGTTTTTT. The encoded protein is CASRRTVGELFF.

This clone was counted many times. The chain recombines TRBV29-1 with TRBJ2-5, with D perhaps matching TRBD1 (6 bases). V was trimmed by 6 bases and J by 7 bases, leaving 15 bases between them. Germline V lookup: CDR1 SQVTM, CDR2 ANQGSEA. The CDR3 is 12 residues long. This CDR3 reads CSVGQTGGTQYF. CDR3 DNA sequence: TGCAGCGTGGGACAAACCGGCGGGACCCAGTACTTC.

There are a few counts of this clone. J is TRBJ2-7 and V is TRBV5-1; the D gene is possibly TRBD1 (5 bases). CDR3 length: 19 residues. Germline CDR1 is SGHRS and CDR2 is YFSETQ. Trimming removed 3 bases at V and 3 bases at J, with 28 bases between. CDR3 region: CASSSTPVKDQGILYEQYF. The CDR3 DNA is TGCGCCAGCAGCTCGACTCCGGTGAAGGATCAGGGAATTCTCTACGAGCAGTACTTC.

The genes are TRBV7-2 and TRBJ2-3; maybe TRBD1 (6 bases). Trimming cost V 5 bases and J 1 base, with 13 bases left between them. Looked up from germline, CDR1 is SGHTA and CDR2 is FQGNSA. This CDR3 is built from 15 residues. The CDR3 reads CASSTRTVGTDTQYF. As DNA, the CDR3 is TGTGCCAGCAGCACCCGGACAGTGGGCACAGATACGCAGTATTTT.